The next 2 T cell receptor beta chains were all read from a single sample in a study of Graves' ophthalmopathy and Graves' hyperthyroidism (dated by TCRdb to 2016 to 2019). Sequencing was carried out with an Illumina HiSeq 2000. TCR beta CDR3 regions were amplified from RNA transcripts for repertoire sequencing. The first round was an RT-PCR using HTBI primers with the Qiagen OneStep RT-PCR kit, and this first round was followed by a second-round multiplex PCR, then size selection and purification. TCRdb trimmed the raw reads at Q25, called clones with MiXCR and kept productive beta chains. Each CDR3 protein appears once, grouped with its most common genes and DNA. This sample lists 1 million to 1.3 million distinct CDR3 sequences; approximately 35% were detected once. Of the sample, more than 9.5% is held by the ten largest clones. Sequencing was carried out using peripheral blood or thyroid tissue (not recorded which). The receptors originated from an adult man with Graves' hyperthyroidism.

The rearrangement joins TRBV2 to TRBJ1-4; tentatively, D is TRBD1 (6 bases). With 7 bases removed from V and 0 bases from J, the gap between germline ends came to 12 bases. There are 15 residues in the CDR3. The germline V gene encodes CDR1 SNHLY and CDR2 FYNNEI. CDR3 sequence reads: CASKKEGATNEKLFF. The CDR3 bases are TGTGCCAGCAAGAAGGAGGGGGCAACTAATGAAAAACTGTTTTTT. Complete variable domain (other parts from reference TRBV2 and TRBJ1-4): EPEVTQTPSHQVTQMGQEVILRCVPISNHLYFYWYRQILGQKVEFLVSFYNNEISEKSEIFDDQFSVERPDGSNFTLKIRSTKLEDSAMYFCASKKEGATNEKLFFGSGTQLSVL.

The V and J genes are TRBV28 and TRBJ2-2; D is unclear. From germline, CDR1 is MDHEN and CDR2 SYDVKM. V was shortened by 2 bases and J by 2 bases, with 6 bases between the two germline ends. CDR3 length: 14 amino acids. CDR3 in amino acids: CASSLGINTGELFF. The DNA of the CDR3 is TGTGCCAGCAGTTTAGGGATTAACACCGGGGAGCTGTTTTTT.